This TCR beta chain appears in the sequencing data of a study of response to subunit inactivated influenza vaccine. Study-wide points: The authors offered the suggestion that each seasonal influenza vaccination recruits few new T cells.

Regarding this clonotype: Its cognate antigen is unknown.

TCRdb independently ran MiXCR on the RT-PCR reads; one entry per CDR3 protein. Altogether around 520,000 distinct CDR3 sequences are present, approximately 10% being singletons, with the ten largest covering 10%. Sequencing used PBMCs from blood, obtained on the day of vaccination. This TCR was sampled from a man aged 45-60 years who received an inactivated influenza vaccine.

Here the CDR3 reads CASSYSKDETQYF. The CDR3 coding sequence is TGTGCCAGCAGTTACTCGAAGGATGAGACCCAGTACTTC. The rearrangement uses TRBV6-5 and TRBJ2-5, with D unresolved. This CDR3 is 13 amino acids long. With 0 bases removed from V and 5 bases from J, the gap between germline ends came to 7 bases. Germline CDR1 is MNHEY and CDR2 is SVGAGI.